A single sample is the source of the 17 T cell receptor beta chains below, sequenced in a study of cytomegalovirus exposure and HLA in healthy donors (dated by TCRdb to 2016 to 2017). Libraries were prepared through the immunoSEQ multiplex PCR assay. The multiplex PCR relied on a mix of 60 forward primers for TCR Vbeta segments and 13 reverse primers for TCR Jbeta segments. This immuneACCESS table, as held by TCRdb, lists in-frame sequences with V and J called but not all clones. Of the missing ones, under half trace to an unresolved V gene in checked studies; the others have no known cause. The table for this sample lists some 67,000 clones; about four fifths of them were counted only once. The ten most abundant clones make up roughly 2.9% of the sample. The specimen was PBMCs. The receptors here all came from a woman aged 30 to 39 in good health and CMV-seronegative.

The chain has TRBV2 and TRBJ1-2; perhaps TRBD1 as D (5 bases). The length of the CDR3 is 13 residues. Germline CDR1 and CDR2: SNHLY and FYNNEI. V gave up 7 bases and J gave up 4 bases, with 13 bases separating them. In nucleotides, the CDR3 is TGTGCCAGCATGAATCAGGGTACCTATGGCTACACCTTC. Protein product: CASMNQGTYGYTF.

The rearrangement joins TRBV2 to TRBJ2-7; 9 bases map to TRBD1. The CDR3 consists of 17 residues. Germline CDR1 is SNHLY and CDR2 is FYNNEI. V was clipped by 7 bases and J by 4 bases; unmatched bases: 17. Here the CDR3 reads CASTFQTQTGGDYEQYF. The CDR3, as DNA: TGTGCCAGCACCTTTCAAACCCAAACAGGGGGCGATTACGAGCAGTACTTC.

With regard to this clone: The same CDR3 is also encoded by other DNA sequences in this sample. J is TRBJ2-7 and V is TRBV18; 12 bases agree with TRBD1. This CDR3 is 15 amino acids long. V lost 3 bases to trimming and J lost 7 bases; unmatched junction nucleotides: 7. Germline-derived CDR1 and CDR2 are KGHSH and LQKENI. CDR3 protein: CASSPGTGGQDEQYF. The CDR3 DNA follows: TGTGCCAGCTCACCGGGGACAGGGGGCCAGGATGAGCAGTACTTC.

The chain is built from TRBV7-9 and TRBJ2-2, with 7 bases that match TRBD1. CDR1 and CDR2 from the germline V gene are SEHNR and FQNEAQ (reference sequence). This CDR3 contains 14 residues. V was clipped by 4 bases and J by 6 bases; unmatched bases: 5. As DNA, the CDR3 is TGTGCCAGCAGCTGGTTCCAGGGGGCCGGGGAGCTGTTTTTT. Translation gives CASSWFQGAGELFF.

The CDR3 reads CASSTNRGDNYGYTF. CDR3 in DNA: TGTGCCAGCAGCACCAACAGGGGAGACAACTATGGCTACACCTTC. The V gene is TRBV6-6, the J gene TRBJ1-2, with 7 bases that match TRBD1. The trim removed 6 bases at V and 2 bases at J, leaving 9 bases unmatched. This CDR3 is 15 amino acids long. The germline gives CDR1 MNHNY, CDR2 SVGAGI (reference sequence).

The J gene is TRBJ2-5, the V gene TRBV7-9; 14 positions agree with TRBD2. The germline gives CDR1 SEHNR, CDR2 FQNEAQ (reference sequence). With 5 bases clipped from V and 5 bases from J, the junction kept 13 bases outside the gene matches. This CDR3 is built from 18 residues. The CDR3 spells CASSPPGTSGGWAETQYF. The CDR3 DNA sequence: TGTGCCAGCAGCCCACCCGGGACTAGCGGGGGCTGGGCGGAGACCCAGTACTTC.

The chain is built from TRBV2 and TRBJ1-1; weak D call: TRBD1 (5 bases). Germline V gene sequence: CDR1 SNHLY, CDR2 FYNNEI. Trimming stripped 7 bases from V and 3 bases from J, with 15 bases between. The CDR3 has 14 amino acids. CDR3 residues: CASTFGGVDTEAFF. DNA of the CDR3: TGTGCCAGCACCTTCGGGGGGGTTGACACTGAAGCTTTCTTT.

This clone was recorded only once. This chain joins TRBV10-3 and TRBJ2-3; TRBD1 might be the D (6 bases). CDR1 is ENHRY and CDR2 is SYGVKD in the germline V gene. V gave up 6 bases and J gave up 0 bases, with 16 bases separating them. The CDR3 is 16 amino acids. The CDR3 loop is CAIRSQGKISTDTQYF. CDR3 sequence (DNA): TGTGCCATCAGGTCACAGGGAAAGATTAGCACAGATACGCAGTATTTT.

The CDR3 DNA is TGCAGTGCTAGGGGGGGGTACGAGCAGTACTTC. Protein product: CSARGGYEQYF. This chain links TRBV20-1 with TRBJ2-7, with 7 positions matching TRBD2. CDR3 size: 11 residues. V lost 3 bases to trimming and J lost 4 bases; unmatched junction nucleotides: 0. Germline V gene lookup returns CDR1 DFQATT and CDR2 SNEGSKA (reference sequence).

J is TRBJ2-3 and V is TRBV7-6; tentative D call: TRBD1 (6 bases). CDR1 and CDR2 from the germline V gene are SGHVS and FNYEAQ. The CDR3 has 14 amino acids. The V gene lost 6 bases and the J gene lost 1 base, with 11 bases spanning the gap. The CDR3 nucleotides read TGTGCCAGCAGTGCCTCAGGGGGCACAGATACGCAGTATTTT. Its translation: CASSASGGTDTQYF.

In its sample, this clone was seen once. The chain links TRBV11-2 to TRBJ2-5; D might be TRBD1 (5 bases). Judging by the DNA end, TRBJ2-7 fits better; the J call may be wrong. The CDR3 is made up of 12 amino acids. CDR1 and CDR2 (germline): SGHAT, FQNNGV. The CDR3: CASSLQGYEQYF. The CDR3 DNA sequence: TGTGCCAGCAGCCTCCAGGGTTACGAGCAGTACTTC.

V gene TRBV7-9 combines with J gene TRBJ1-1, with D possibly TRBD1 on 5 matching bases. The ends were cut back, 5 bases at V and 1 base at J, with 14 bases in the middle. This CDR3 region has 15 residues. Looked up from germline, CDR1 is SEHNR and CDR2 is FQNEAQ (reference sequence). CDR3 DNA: TGTGCCAGCAGCCCCCCAGGGATGGGGAACACTGAAGCTTTCTTT. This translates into CASSPPGMGNTEAFF.

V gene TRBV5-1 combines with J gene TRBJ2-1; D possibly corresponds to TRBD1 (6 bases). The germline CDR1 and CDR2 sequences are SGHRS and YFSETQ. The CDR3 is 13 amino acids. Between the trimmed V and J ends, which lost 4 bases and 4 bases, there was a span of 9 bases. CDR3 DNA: TGCGCCAGCAGCAAGGACAGTTACAATGAGCAGTTCTTC. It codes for CASSKDSYNEQFF.

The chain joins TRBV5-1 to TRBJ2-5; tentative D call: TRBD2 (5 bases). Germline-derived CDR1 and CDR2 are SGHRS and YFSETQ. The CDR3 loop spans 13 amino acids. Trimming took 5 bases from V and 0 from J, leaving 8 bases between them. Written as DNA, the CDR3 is TGCGCCAGCAGTCAGCGGAACCAAGAGACCCAGTACTTC. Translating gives CASSQRNQETQYF.

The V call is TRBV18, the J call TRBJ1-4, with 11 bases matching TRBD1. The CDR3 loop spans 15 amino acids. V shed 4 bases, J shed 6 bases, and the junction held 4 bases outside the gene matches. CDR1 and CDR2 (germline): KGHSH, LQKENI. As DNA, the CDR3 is TGTGCCAGCTCACTCGGACAGGGGGCAGATGAAAAACTGTTTTTT. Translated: CASSLGQGADEKLFF.

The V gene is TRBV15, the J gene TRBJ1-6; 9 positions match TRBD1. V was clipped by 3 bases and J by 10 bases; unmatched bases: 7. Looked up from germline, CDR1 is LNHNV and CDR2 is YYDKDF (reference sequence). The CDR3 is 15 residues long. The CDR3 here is CATSREGTGSSPLHF. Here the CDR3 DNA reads TGTGCCACCAGCAGGGAAGGGACAGGGTCATCACCCCTCCACTTT.

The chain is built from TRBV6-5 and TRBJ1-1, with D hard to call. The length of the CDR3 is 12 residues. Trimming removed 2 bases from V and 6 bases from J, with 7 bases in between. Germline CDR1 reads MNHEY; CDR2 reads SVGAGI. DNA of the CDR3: TGTGCCAGCAGTTACCCGGGAGCTGAAGCTTTCTTT. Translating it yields CASSYPGAEAFF.